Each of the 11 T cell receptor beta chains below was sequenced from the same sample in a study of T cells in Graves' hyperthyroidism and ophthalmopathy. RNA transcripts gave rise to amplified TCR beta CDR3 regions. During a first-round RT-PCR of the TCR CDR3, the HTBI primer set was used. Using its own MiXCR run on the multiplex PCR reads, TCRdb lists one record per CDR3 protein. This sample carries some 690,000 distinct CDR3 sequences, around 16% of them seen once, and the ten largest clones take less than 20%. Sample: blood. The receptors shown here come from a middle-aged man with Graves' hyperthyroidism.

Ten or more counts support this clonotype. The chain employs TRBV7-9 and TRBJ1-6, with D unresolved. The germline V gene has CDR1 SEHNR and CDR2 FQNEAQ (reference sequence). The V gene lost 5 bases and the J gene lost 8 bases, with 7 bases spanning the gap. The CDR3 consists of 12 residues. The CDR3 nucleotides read TGTGCCAGCAGCCTAGTGGATTCACCCCTCCACTTT. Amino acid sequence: CASSLVDSPLHF.

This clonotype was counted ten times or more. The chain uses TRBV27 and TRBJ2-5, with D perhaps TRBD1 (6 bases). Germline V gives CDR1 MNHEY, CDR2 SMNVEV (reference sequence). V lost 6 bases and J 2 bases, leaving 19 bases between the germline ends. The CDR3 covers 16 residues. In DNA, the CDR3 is TGTGCCAGCAGCCTCGCAGGGGCGTCGCAGCAAGAGACCCAGTACTTC. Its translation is CASSLAGASQQETQYF.

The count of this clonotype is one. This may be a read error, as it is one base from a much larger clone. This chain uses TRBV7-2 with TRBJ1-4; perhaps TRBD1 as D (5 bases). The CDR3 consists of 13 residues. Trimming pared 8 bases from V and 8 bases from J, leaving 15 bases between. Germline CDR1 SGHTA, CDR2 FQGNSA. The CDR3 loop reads CASGAYLGEKLFF. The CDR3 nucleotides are TGTGCCAGCGGGGCCTATCTGGGGGAAAAACTGTTTTTT.

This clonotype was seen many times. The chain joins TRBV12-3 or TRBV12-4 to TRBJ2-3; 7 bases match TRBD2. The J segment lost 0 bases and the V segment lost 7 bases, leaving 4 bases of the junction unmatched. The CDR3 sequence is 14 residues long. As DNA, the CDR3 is TGTGCCAGCACCCGACTAGCCAGCACAGATACGCAGTATTTT. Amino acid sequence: CASTRLASTDTQYF.

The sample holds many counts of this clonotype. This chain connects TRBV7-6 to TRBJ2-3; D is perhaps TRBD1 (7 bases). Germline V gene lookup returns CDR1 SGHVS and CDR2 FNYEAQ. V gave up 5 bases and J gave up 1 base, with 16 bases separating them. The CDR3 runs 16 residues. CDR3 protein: CASSLRRGQRTDTQYF. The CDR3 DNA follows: TGTGCCAGCAGCCTCAGGAGGGGGCAACGCACAGATACGCAGTATTTT.

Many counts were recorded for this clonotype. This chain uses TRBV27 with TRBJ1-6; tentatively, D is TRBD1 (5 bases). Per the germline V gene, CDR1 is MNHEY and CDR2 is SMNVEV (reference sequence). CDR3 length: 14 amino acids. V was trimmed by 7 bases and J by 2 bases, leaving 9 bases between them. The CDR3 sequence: CASTPGPYNSPLHF. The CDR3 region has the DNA TGTGCCAGCACCCCAGGGCCCTATAATTCACCCCTCCACTTT.

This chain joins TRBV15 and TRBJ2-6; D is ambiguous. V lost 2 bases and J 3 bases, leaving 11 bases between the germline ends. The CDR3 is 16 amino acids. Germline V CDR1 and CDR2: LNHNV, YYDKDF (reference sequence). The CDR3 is CATSRNPSGGANVLTF. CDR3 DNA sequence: TGTGCCACCAGCAGAAACCCCTCCGGTGGGGCCAACGTCCTGACTTTC.

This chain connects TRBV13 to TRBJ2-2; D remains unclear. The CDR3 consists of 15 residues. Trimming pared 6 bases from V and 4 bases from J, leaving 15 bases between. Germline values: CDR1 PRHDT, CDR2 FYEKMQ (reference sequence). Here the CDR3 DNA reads TGTGCCAGCAGTCTCCCCGACTTGTCCACCGGGGAGCTGTTTTTT. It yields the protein CASSLPDLSTGELFF.

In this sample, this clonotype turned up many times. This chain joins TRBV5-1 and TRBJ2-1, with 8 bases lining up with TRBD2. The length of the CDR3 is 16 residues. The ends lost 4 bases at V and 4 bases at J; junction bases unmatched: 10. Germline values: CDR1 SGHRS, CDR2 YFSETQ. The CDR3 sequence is CASSPVEREPYNEQFF. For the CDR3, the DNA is TGCGCCAGCAGCCCCGTGGAGCGGGAGCCATACAATGAGCAGTTCTTC.

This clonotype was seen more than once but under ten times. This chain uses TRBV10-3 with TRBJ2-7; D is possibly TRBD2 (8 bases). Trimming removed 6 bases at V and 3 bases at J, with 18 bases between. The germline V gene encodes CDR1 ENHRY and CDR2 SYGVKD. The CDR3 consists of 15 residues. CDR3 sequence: CAIRTGTREFYEQYF. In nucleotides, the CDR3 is TGTGCCATCAGGACAGGGACTAGAGAGTTCTACGAGCAGTACTTC.

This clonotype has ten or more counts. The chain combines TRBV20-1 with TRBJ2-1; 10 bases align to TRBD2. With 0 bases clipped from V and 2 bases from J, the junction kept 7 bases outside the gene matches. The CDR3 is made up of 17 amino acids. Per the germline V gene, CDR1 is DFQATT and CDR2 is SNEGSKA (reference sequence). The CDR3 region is CSARDRTSGRAYNEQFF. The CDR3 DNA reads TGCAGTGCTAGAGACAGGACTAGCGGAAGGGCCTACAATGAGCAGTTCTTC.